Listed below are T cell receptor beta chains from one sample, sequenced in a study of T cells after yellow fever vaccination. TCRdb reanalysed the 5' RACE reads using MiXCR and keeps one entry per CDR3 protein. The profile covers hundreds of thousands of distinct CDR3 sequences, with about 8.7% appearing a single time and 18% taken by the ten largest. Here the sequenced sample was PBMCs, taken on the day of the first yellow fever vaccination. The receptors were sampled from a young man who received the YFV17D yellow fever vaccine. CDR3s include the opening cysteine and the closing phenylalanine or tryptophan. The D gene is left open where the match is weak. Expanded clones get a size class; other rows say once, few or many, or leave the size out.

J	size	V	length	D	DNA	CDR3
TRBJ2-1	NA	TRBV11-3	14	TRBD1	TGTGCCAGCAGCTCGGGACAGGGGGCAGGAGAGCAGTTCTTC	CASSSGQGAGEQFF
TRBJ2-3	few	TRBV19	13	NA	TGTGCCAGTAGTTGGCGGCTCACAGATACGCAGTATTTT	CASSWRLTDTQYF
TRBJ1-6	NA	TRBV11-1	18	TRBD1	TGTGCCAGCAGCATTAGGTCGGGCGGGGACAGGAATGATTCACCCCTCCACTTT	CASSIRSGGDRNDSPLHF
TRBJ1-1	few	TRBV4-2	16	NA	TGTGCCAGCAGCCAAGTCTTTGCAGAGATGAACACTGAAGCTTTCTTT	CASSQVFAEMNTEAFF
TRBJ2-2	many	TRBV29-1	15	TRBD1	TGCAGCGTAAGGACAGGAGAAAGGAACACCGGGGAGCTGTTTTTT	CSVRTGERNTGELFF
TRBJ2-1	many	TRBV7-2	16	TRBD2	TGTGCCAGCAGCTCGAGGGGCGGGGGGTCCTACAATGAGCAGTTCTTC	CASSSRGGGSYNEQFF
TRBJ1-6	once	TRBV20-1	15	NA	TGCAGTGCTAGAGATCTTACAGGGAGTAATTCACCCCTCCACTTT	CSARDLTGSNSPLHF
TRBJ2-7	NA	TRBV4-2	13	NA	TGTGCCAGCAGCCAAGAGGGCCGGTCGGAGCAGTACTTC	CASSQEGRSEQYF
TRBJ1-6	few	TRBV4-1	16	TRBD1	TGCGCCAGCAGCCAAGATGGGCCAAGGGGGCGCGATCCCCTCCACTTT	CASSQDGPRGRDPLHF
TRBJ2-7	NA	TRBV7-8	14	NA	TGTGCCAGCAGCCCGAAGCGGTCAGGGCGCGAGCAGTACTTC	CASSPKRSGREQYF
TRBJ2-1	NA	TRBV24-1	15	TRBD2	TGTGCCACCAGTGATTCCGGGGGGAGTGGCGATGAGCAGTTCTTC	CATSDSGGSGDEQFF
TRBJ2-7	few	TRBV6-5	12	TRBD1	TGTGCCAGCAGTTACGACAGGGCCGAGCAGTACTTC	CASSYDRAEQYF
TRBJ2-3	many	TRBV7-2	14	NA	TGTGCCAGCAGCTTAGTGGTACAGGAGAGAGCGCAGTATTTT	CASSLVVQERAQYF
TRBJ2-3	NA	TRBV5-1	17	NA	TGCGCCAGCAGCCCCGAGCCGTTCCGGGGGAGCACAGATACGCAGTATTTT	CASSPEPFRGSTDTQYF
TRBJ1-6	NA	TRBV5-1	17	TRBD1	TGCGCCAGCAGCTTGGCACCTGACAGGGATTGGAATTCACCCCTCCACTTT	CASSLAPDRDWNSPLHF
TRBJ2-1	NA	TRBV29-1	15	NA	TGCAGCGTTGTGGAGAGAGACAGCTCCTACAATGAGCAGTTCTTC	CSVVERDSSYNEQFF